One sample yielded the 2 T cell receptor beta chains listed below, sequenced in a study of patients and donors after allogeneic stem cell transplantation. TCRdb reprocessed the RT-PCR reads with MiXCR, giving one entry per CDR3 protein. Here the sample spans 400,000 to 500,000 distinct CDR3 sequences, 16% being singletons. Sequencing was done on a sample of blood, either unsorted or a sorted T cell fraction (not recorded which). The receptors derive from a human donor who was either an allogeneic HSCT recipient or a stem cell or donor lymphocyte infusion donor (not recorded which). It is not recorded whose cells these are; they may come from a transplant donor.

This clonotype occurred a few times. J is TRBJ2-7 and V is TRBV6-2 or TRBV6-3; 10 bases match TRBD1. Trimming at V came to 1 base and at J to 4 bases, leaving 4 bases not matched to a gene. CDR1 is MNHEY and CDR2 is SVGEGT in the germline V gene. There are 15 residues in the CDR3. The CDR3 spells CASSYWGTGEYEQYF. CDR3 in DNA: TGTGCCAGCAGTTACTGGGGGACAGGGGAATACGAGCAGTACTTC.

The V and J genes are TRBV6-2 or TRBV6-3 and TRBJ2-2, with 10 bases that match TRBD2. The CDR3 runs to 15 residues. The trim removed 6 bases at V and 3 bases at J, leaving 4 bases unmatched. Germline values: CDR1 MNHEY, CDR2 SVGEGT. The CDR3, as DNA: TGTGCCAGCAGGAGGACTAGCGGTCACACCGGGGAGCTGTTTTTT. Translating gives CASRRTSGHTGELFF.